This TCR beta chain was obtained from a study of OX40 agonist ivuxolimab in advanced cancers. The CDR3 spans 15 residues. With 5 bases clipped from V and 3 bases from J, the junction kept 4 bases outside the gene matches. The germline V gene has CDR1 SEHNR and CDR2 FQNEAQ (reference sequence). A word on this clone: Its target is unknown.

Data came from immunoSEQ multiplex PCR; TCRdb stores just in-frame clones and leaves some out. The sample yields about 80,000 clones, 90% to 95% seen once. General observations from the study: Dosing at 0.1 to 3.0 mg/kg was accompanied by clonal expansion of CD4+ and CD8+ blood T cells by week 6.

Blood was sampled at baseline, cycle 4 day 1, and cycle 7 day 1. The chain couples TRBV7-9 to TRBJ2-1, with 10 nucleotides matching TRBD1. The source was CD4+ or CD8+ T cells sorted from blood, collected in a trial of the OX40 agonist ivuxolimab. This TCR was recovered from an adult with an advanced solid tumor such as melanoma, head and neck, liver or kidney cancer. CDR3 coding DNA: TGTGCCAGCAGCCTTCGGACAGGGGGCTACAATGAGCAGTTCTTC. As protein: CASSLRTGGYNEQFF.